One sample yielded the 18 T cell receptor beta chains listed below, sequenced in a study of technical replicates of blood from a few donors (dated by TCRdb to about 2017). Library preparation employed the immunoSEQ multiplex PCR assay. TCRdb carries this immuneACCESS record with in-frame sequences only. Its versions omit some clonotypes, under half of them owing to an unresolved V gene in the studies checked, with the rest unexplained. Here the sample has about 91,000 clones; less than 95% occur a single time. The biggest ten clones account for about 0.24% of the sample. Sequenced material: T cells isolated from PBMCs. The receptor set was obtained from a human donor in good health.

The chain combines TRBV6-1 with TRBJ2-2, with 10 bases lining up with TRBD2. The trim removed 3 bases at V and 5 bases at J, leaving 6 bases unmatched. The CDR3 has 16 residues. CDR1 is MNHNS, CDR2 SASEGT, per germline. The CDR3 DNA is TGTGCCAGCAGTGACCCCGCTAGCGGGAGTACCGGGGAGCTGTTTTTT. Translating it yields CASSDPASGSTGELFF.

V gene TRBV5-6 combines with J gene TRBJ2-4; D is ambiguous. V lost 4 bases, J lost 0 bases, and 17 bases lay in between. The CDR3 is 17 residues long. Germline CDR1 and CDR2: SGHDT and YYEEEE. The CDR3 DNA is TGTGCCAGCAGCAAGGATGGGCGCAAAATAGCCAAAAACATTCAGTACTTC. Its protein is CASSKDGRKIAKNIQYF.

V is TRBV18 and J is TRBJ1-5, with 9 bases lining up with TRBD1. Germline V lookup: CDR1 KGHSH, CDR2 LQKENI. V lost 5 bases and J lost 4; bases outside the gene matches: 6. The CDR3 is 15 amino acids. Written as DNA, the CDR3 is TGTGCCAGCTCAGGGGGGACAGGGCCTAATCAGCCCCAGCATTTT. This encodes CASSGGTGPNQPQHF.

The chain uses TRBV19 and TRBJ1-6; TRBD1 is a possible D gene (6 bases). Germline CDR1 and CDR2: LNHDA and SQIVND (reference sequence). CDR3 length equals 15 residues. With 6 bases removed from V and 7 bases from J, the gap between germline ends came to 16 bases. CDR3 nucleotide sequence: TGTGCCAGTAGGGGGGCCTGGGACAAAAATTCACCCCTCCACTTT. It specifies CASRGAWDKNSPLHF.

The chain is built from TRBV2 and TRBJ2-3, with D perhaps matching TRBD2 (5 bases). Germline V gene lookup returns CDR1 SNHLY and CDR2 FYNNEI. V was pared by 7 bases and J by 1 base, with 21 bases between. The length of the CDR3 is 17 residues. The CDR3 reads CASITIREPSGTDTQYF. As DNA, the CDR3 is TGTGCCAGCATCACTATCCGGGAACCGTCGGGCACAGATACGCAGTATTTT.

The J gene is TRBJ2-2, the V gene TRBV9; unclear D gene. The ends were cut back, 0 bases at V and 7 bases at J, with 10 bases in the middle. The length of the CDR3 is 14 residues. Germline CDR1 SGDLS, CDR2 YYNGEE. DNA for the CDR3: TGTGCCAGCAGCGTAGGTCTTATTGTCGGGGAGCTGTTTTTT. The encoded protein is CASSVGLIVGELFF.

The chain's CDR3 is CASSLGAGGPIEQYF. In DNA form, the CDR3 reads TGTGCCAGCAGCCTGGGTGCGGGAGGGCCGATCGAGCAGTACTTC. The chain joins TRBV5-4 to TRBJ2-7; TRBD2 aligns across 9 bases. CDR1 is SGHNT and CDR2 is YYREEE in the germline V gene (reference sequence). Trimming took 4 bases from V and 6 from J; bases not matched to a gene: 11. The CDR3 length is 15 residues.

Remarks on this clone: One end of the junction does not line up with germline, which may come from a read error. This chain links TRBV12-5 with TRBJ1-5; D remains unclear. Germline V gene lookup returns CDR1 LGHNT and CDR2 FRNRAP. CDR3 length: 14 residues. CDR3 sequence reads: CASVLDRTRQPQHF. As DNA, the CDR3 is TGTGCTAGTGTTTTGGACCGAACTCGTCAGCCCCAGCATTTT.

The chain has TRBV15 and TRBJ2-1; 13 bases fit TRBD2. This CDR3 spans 16 amino acids. The germline gives CDR1 LNHNV, CDR2 YYDKDF (reference sequence). Trimming took 5 bases from V and 6 from J; bases not matched to a gene: 7. The CDR3 here is CATSVRTSGRTNEQFF. The CDR3, as DNA: TGTGCCACCAGCGTGAGGACTAGCGGGAGAACCAATGAGCAGTTCTTC.

V gene TRBV6-1 combines with J gene TRBJ2-7; TRBD2 aligns across 7 bases. The CDR3 has 15 amino acids. The V gene's germline CDR1 is MNHNS and CDR2 SASEGT. Trimming removed 1 base from V and 2 bases from J; junction bases left unmatched: 5. For the CDR3, the DNA is TGTGCCAGCAGTGAAGAGCGGGGCCTCGCCTACGAGCAGTACTTC. As protein: CASSEERGLAYEQYF.

This clone appeared a few times. This chain uses TRBV28 with TRBJ1-2, with a weak D call TRBD1 (5 bases). Germline CDR1 reads MDHEN; CDR2 reads SYDVKM. V was pared by 10 bases and J by 1 base, with 16 bases between. CDR3 length: 14 residues. CDR3 nucleotide sequence: TGTGCCACCCTCAAAGGGGAAAATAACTATGGCTACACCTTC. Translating it yields CATLKGENNYGYTF.

The genes are TRBV6-5 and TRBJ1-1; no definite D call. The CDR3 is made up of 11 amino acids. The V end lost 8 bases, the J end lost 10 bases, and 14 bases lay between the germline ends. CDR1 MNHEY and CDR2 SVGAGI come from the germline V gene. The CDR3 DNA is TGTGCCAGCCACATGGGCGGAGGAGCTTTCTTT. It is translated as CASHMGGGAFF.

J is TRBJ2-5 and V is TRBV29-1; 8 bases line up with TRBD1. This CDR3 is 12 amino acids long. Germline CDR1 and CDR2: SQVTM and ANQGSEA. CDR3 sequence (DNA): TGCAGGACAGGGGAAGATCAAGAGACCCAGTACTTC. This sequence encodes CRTGEDQETQYF.

The chain uses TRBV6-5 and TRBJ2-7; possibly TRBD2 for D (5 bases). Germline V gene data show CDR1 as MNHEY and CDR2 as SVGAGI. Trimming pared 1 base from V and 2 bases from J, leaving 12 bases between. This CDR3 has 15 amino acids. CDR3 in amino acids: CASSYYGGRAYEQYF. In nucleotides, the CDR3 is TGTGCCAGCAGTTACTACGGCGGGCGGGCCTACGAGCAGTACTTC.

The rearrangement uses TRBV27 and TRBJ2-7; tentative D call: TRBD1 (6 bases). Trimming took off 3 bases at V and 4 bases at J, with 13 bases between the two ends. The CDR3 is made up of 14 amino acids. Per germline, CDR1 MNHEY and CDR2 SMNVEV (reference sequence). In DNA form, the CDR3 reads TGTGCCAGCAGTTTGGCACTCCAGGGGTACGAGCAGTACTTC. This gives the protein CASSLALQGYEQYF.

CDR3 amino acids: CASLSGDGELFF. DNA of the CDR3: TGTGCCAGCTTGTCGGGGGACGGGGAGCTGTTTTTT. This chain connects TRBV11-3 to TRBJ2-2; possible D gene TRBD2, 6 bases. Per germline, CDR1 SGHNT and CDR2 YENEEA. CDR3 length: 12 amino acids. Trimming shortened V by 8 bases and J by 7 bases, and 11 bases separated the two germline ends.

The chain recombines TRBV5-6 with TRBJ2-1; 9 bases match TRBD1. Germline CDR1 is SGHDT and CDR2 is YYEEEE. J was trimmed by 7 bases and V by 5 bases; bases with no gene match: 1. This CDR3 comprises 12 residues. The CDR3 region is CASSGQGNEQFF. As DNA, the CDR3 is TGTGCCAGCAGTGGACAGGGGAATGAGCAGTTCTTC.

This chain links TRBV4-1 with TRBJ2-5; D unclear. V was pared by 4 bases and J by 3 bases, with 6 bases between. The CDR3 loop spans 12 amino acids. Germline V gene data show CDR1 as MGHRA and CDR2 as YSYEKL. DNA of the CDR3: TGCGCCAGCAGCCCCGACAAAGAGACCCAGTACTTC. Residues: CASSPDKETQYF.